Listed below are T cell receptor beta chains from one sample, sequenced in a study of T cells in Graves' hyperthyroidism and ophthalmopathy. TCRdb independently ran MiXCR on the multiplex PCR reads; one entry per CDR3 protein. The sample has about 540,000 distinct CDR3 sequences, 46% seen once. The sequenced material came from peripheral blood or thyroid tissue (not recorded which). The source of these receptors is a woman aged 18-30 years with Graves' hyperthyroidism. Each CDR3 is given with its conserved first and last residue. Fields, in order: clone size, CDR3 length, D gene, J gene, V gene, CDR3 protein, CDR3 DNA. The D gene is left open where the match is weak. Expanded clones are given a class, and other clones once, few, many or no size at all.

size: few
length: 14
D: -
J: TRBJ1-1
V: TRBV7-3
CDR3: CASSLGARDTEAFF
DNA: TGTGCCAGCAGCTTGGGGGCGCGGGACACTGAAGCTTTCTTT

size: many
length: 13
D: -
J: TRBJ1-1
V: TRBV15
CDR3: CATSVRANTEAFF
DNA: TGTGCCACCAGCGTAAGGGCTAACACTGAAGCTTTCTTT

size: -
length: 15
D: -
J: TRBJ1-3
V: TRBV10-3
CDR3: CAIKPRGRGGNTIYF
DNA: TGTGCCATCAAGCCCCGGGGACGAGGAGGAAACACCATATATTTT

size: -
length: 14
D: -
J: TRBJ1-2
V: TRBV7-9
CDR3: CASSFRDKNYGYTF
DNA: TGTGCCAGCAGCTTCCGGGACAAAAACTATGGCTACACCTTC

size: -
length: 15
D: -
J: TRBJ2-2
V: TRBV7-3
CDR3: CASSHTDRNTGELFF
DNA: TGCGCCAGCAGCCACACGGACAGGAACACCGGGGAGCTGTTTTTT

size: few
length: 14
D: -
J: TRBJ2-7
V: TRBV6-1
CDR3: CASRAVYRVTEQYF
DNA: TGTGCCAGCAGGGCCGTCTACAGGGTAACCGAGCAGTACTTC

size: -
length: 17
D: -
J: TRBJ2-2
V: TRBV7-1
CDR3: CASSSAPRGRRAGELFF
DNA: TGTGCCAGCAGCTCAGCCCCCCGGGGAAGGAGAGCCGGGGAGCTGTTTTTT

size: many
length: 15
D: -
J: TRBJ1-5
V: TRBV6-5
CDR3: CASSPDSDSNQPQHF
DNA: TGTGCCAGCAGCCCTGACAGTGATAGCAATCAGCCCCAGCATTTT

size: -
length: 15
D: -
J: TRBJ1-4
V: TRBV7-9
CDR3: CASSPLPGFGEKLFF
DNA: TGTGCCAGCAGCCCACTCCCAGGGTTCGGCGAAAAACTGTTTTTT

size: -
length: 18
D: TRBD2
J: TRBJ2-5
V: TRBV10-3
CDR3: CAISEPLAGLTTQETQYF
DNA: TGTGCCATCAGTGAGCCACTAGCGGGACTCACAACCCAAGAGACCCAGTACTTC

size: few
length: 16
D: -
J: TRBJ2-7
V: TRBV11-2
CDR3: CASSQDQGFRSYEQYF
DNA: TGTGCCAGCAGCCAAGACCAGGGATTTCGCTCCTACGAGCAGTACTTC

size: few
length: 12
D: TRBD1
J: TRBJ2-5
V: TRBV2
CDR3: CATSDREETQYF
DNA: TGTGCCACCTCGGACAGGGAAGAGACCCAGTACTTC

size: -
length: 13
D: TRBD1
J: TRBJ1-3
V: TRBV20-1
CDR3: CSANRDSGNTIYF
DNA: TGCAGTGCTAACCGGGACAGTGGAAACACCATATATTTT

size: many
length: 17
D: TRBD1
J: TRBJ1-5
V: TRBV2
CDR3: CASTPIAGGLSNQPQHF
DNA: TGTGCCAGCACCCCAATTGCAGGGGGACTCAGCAATCAGCCCCAGCATTTT

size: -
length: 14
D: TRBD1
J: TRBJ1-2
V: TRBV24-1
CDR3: CATRPGQGNYGYTF
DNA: TGTGCCACCCGACCGGGACAGGGAAACTATGGCTACACCTTC

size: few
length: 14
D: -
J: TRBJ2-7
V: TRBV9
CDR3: CASSVAEYSYEQYF
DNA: TGTGCCAGCAGCGTAGCCGAGTACTCCTACGAGCAGTACTTC

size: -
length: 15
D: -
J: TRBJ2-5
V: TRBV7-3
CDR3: CASSLAYPGRETQYF
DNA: TGTGCCAGCAGTTTGGCCTACCCCGGGAGAGAGACCCAGTACTTC

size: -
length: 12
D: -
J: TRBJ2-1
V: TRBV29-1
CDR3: CSARLGASSTTF
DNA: TGCAGCGCTCGGCTCGGGGCTAGCAGCACAACCTTC

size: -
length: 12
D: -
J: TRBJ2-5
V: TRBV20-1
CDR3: CSASRGTQPQYF
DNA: TGCAGTGCTAGTCGGGGGACACAGCCCCAGTACTTC

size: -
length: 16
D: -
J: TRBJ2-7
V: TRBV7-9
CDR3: CASSQAPAISSYEQYF
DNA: TGTGCCAGCAGCCAAGCGCCAGCGATCAGCTCCTACGAGCAGTACTTC

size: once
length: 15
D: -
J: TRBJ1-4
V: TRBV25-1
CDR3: CASSEFLENEEKLFF
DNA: TGTGCCAGCAGTGAATTCTTGGAGAATGAGGAAAAACTGTTTTTT

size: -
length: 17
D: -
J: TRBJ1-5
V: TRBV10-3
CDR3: CAICSATRGNSNQPQHF
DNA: -

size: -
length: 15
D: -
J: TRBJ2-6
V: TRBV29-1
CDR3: CSGARAFSGANVLTF
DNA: TGCAGCGGGGCCCGAGCCTTCTCTGGGGCCAACGTCCTGACTTTC

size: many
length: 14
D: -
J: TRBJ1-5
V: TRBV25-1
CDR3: CASSDTPNNQPQHF
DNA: TGTGCCAGCAGTGATACCCCTAACAATCAGCCCCAGCATTTT

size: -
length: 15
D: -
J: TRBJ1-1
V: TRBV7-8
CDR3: CASSLEGARDTEAFF
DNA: TGTGCCAGCAGCTTAGAGGGAGCGCGCGACACTGAAGCTTTCTTT

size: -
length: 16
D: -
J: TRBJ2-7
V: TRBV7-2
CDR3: CASSLLEGRPGYEQYF
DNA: TGTGCCAGCAGCTTATTAGAGGGCAGACCGGGATACGAGCAGTACTTC

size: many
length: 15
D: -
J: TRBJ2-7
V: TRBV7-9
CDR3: CASSSSPSVSYEQYF
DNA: TGTGCCAGCAGCTCCTCGCCTAGCGTCTCCTACGAGCAGTACTTC

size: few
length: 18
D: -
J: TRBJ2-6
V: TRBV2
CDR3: CASSPRSRRVAGANVLTF
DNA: TGTGCCAGCAGCCCCCGCTCCAGGCGAGTCGCTGGGGCCAACGTCCTGACTTTC

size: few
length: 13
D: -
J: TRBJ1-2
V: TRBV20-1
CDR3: CSARDTSNYGYTF
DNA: TGCAGTGCGCGGGACACCTCTAACTATGGCTACACCTTC

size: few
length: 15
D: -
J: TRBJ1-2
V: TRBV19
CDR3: CASSIGVRANYGYTF
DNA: TGTGCCAGTAGTATTGGAGTGAGAGCAAACTATGGCTACACCTTC

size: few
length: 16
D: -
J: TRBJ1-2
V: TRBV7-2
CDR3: CASSLGLTASQAGYTF
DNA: TGTGCCAGCAGCTTAGGATTGACAGCCTCTCAGGCGGGCTACACCTTC

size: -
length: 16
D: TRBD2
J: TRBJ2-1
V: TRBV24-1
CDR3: CATSDLPGLAYNEQFF
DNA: TGTGCCACCAGTGATTTGCCGGGACTAGCTTACAATGAGCAGTTCTTC

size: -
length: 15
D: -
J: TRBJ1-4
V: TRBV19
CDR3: CASSIEAPGNEKLFF
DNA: TGTGCCAGTAGTATAGAGGCACCGGGGAATGAAAAACTGTTTTTT

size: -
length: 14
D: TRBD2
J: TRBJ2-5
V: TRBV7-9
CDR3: CASRPGVAGETQYF
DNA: TGTGCCAGTAGGCCCGGGGTAGCGGGAGAGACCCAGTACTTC

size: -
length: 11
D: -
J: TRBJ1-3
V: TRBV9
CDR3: CASSIRDTIYF
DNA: TGTGCCAGCAGCATCCGGGACACCATATATTTT

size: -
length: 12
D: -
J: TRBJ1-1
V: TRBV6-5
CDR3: CASSYSAGGAFF
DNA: TGTGCCAGCAGTTACTCAGCCGGAGGGGCTTTCTTT

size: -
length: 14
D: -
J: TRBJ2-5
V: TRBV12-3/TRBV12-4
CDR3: CASSLRDLQETQYF
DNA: TGTGCCAGCAGTTTAAGGGACTTACAAGAGACCCAGTACTTC

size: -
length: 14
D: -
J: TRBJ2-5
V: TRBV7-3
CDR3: CASSLLGGPETQYF
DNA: TGTGCCAGCAGCTTATTGGGGGGCCCGGAGACCCAGTACTTC

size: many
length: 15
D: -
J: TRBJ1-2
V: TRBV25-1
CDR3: CASSEDGRGSYGYTF
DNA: TGTGCCAGCAGTGAAGATGGCAGGGGCAGTTATGGCTACACCTTC

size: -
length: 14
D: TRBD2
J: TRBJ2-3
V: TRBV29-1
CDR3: CSGLAGGSTDTQYF
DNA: TGCAGCGGACTAGCGGGAGGTTCCACAGATACGCAGTATTTT

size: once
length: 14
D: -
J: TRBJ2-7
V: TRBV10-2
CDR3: CASSRRASAYEQYF
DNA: TGCGCCAGCAGCCGCAGGGCCAGTGCCTACGAGCAGTACTTC

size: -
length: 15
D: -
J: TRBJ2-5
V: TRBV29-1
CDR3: CSVWSGKERQETQYF
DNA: TGCAGCGTTTGGAGTGGGAAGGAGAGACAAGAGACCCAGTACTTC

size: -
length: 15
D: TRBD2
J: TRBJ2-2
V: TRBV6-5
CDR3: CASSSSGSPTGELFF
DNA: TGTGCCAGCAGTTCCAGCGGGAGTCCCACCGGGGAGCTGTTTTTT

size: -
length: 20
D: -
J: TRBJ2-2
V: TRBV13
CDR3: CASSLGYLAQGTLNTGELFF
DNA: TGTGCCAGCAGCTTAGGCTACCTGGCGCAGGGTACGCTGAACACCGGGGAGCTGTTTTTT

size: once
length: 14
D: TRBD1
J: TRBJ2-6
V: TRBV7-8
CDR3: CASSPLGQGEILTF
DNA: TGTGCCAGCAGCCCCCTCGGACAGGGCGAAATCCTGACTTTC

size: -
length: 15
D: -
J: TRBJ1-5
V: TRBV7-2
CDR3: CASSFSGTGNQPQHF
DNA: TGTGCCAGCAGCTTTTCGGGAACGGGCAATCAGCCCCAGCATTTT

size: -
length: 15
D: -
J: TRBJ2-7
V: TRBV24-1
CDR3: CASSYKTLYDLGQYF
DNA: TGTGCCAGCAGTTACAAGACTCTATACGATCTCGGGCAGTACTTC

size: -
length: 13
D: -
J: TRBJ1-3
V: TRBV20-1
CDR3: CSASPGWGNTIYF
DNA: TGCAGTGCTAGTCCAGGGTGGGGAAACACCATATATTTT

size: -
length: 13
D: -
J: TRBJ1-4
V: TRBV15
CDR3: CATQPDSNEKLFF
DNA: TGTGCCACCCAGCCCGACTCTAATGAAAAACTGTTTTTT

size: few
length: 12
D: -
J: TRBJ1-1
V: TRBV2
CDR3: CASSDWTISAFF
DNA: TGTGCCAGCAGTGACTGGACAATATCAGCTTTCTTT

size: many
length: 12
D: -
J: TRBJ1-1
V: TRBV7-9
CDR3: CASSLLGVEAFF
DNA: TGTGCCAGCAGCTTACTGGGGGTGGAAGCTTTCTTT

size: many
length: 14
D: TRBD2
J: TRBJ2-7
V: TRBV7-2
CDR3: CASSSTSGSYEQYF
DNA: TGTGCCAGCAGCTCGACTAGCGGTTCCTACGAGCAGTACTTC

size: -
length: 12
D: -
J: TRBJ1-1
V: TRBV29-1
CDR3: CSVRGLGTEAFF
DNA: TGCAGCGTCCGGGGACTAGGGACTGAAGCTTTCTTT

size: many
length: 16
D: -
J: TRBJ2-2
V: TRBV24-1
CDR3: CATSDFGRMNTGELFF
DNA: TGTGCCACCAGTGATTTTGGCAGGATGAACACCGGGGAGCTGTTTTTT

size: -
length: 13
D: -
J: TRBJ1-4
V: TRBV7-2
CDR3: CASTTRGEEKLFF
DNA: TGTGCCAGCACTACCCGGGGGGAGGAAAAACTGTTTTTT